This section outlines one T cell receptor beta chain sequence together with its context. These data come from a study of blood T cell repertoires in COVID-19. CDR3 length: 16 residues. Between the trimmed V and J ends, which lost 1 base and 0 bases, there was a span of 10 bases. Germline lookup yields CDR1 SGHDT and CDR2 YYEEEE. The method was immunoSEQ multiplex PCR; TCRdb's version includes in-frame clones alone and lacks a portion of them. The sample records about 250,000 clones, around 89% being singletons. The sequence was collected from a woman aged 18 to 35 who had recovered from COVID-19. The rearrangement links TRBV5-6 to TRBJ1-4; D remains unclear. The sample taken for sequencing was PBMCs or T cells enriched from blood (not recorded which). The CDR3 protein is CASSLYAYPTNEKLFF. CDR3 nucleotide sequence: TGTGCCAGCAGCTTGTACGCGTATCCAACTAATGAAAAACTGTTTTTT.